The source of this T cell receptor (beta chain) is a study of T cell responses to AZD1222 COVID-19 vaccine. The ends were cut back, 9 bases at V and 3 bases at J, with 18 bases in the middle. Germline V gives CDR1 MNHEY, CDR2 SMNVEV (reference sequence). The CDR3 loop spans 14 amino acids. Study results and caveats: Breadth and depth of Spike-specific TCRs rose after two AZD1222 doses. With dominance at 160-218 and 743-854, vaccine-associated CD4 TCRs spanned spike. White British donors predominated, females outnumbered males, and clonal diversity was possibly underestimated.

Some clones are missing from TCRdb's copy, which holds only in-frame ones; the method was immunoSEQ multiplex PCR. The data contain some 120,000 clones, approximately 85% of them singletons. To note about this clone: Its antigen is undetermined.

The clonotype originates from an adult in good health. V usage is TRBV27 and J usage is TRBJ2-7, with a possible D match to TRBD1 (6 bases). Here the sequenced sample was peripheral blood, taken on day 0 of AZD1222 vaccination. CDR3 in amino acids: CARRWAGVIYEQYF. The CDR3 DNA is TGTGCCAGGAGGTGGGCAGGGGTGATCTACGAGCAGTACTTC.